Listed below are T cell receptor beta chains from one sample, sequenced in a study of vaccination effects on CD4 cells after COVID-19. Using immunoSEQ multiplex PCR, the repertoire was profiled, and TCRdb retains in-frame clones only, with some absent. The sample lists more than 35,000 clones; roughly 65% were seen once. Antigens of these TCRs are unknown. This sample comprised CD4+ T cells from PBMCs cultured without peptide, obtained before COVID-19 vaccination. The source is a human donor who received a COVID-19 vaccine. Each CDR3 is given with its conserved first and last residue. The D gene is left open where the match is weak. Clone sizes are given selectively: once, few, many, or a class where the clone is expanded.

>TRBV5-4|TRBD1|TRBJ2-7|.
CASGRQGADEQYF
TGTGCCAGCGGACGACAGGGGGCAGACGAGCAGTACTTC
>TRBV10-3|.|TRBJ2-7|.
CAIWDTYEQYF
TGTGCCATCTGGGACACCTACGAGCAGTACTTC
>TRBV18|.|TRBJ2-3|.
CASTASAVGTSTDTQYF
TGTGCCAGCACAGCCTCGGCGGTTGGCACGTCTACAGATACGCAGTATTTT
>TRBV12-3/TRBV12-4|.|TRBJ2-7|few
CASSLQGYEQYF
TGTGCCAGCAGTTTGCAGGGATACGAGCAGTACTTC
>TRBV6-5|.|TRBJ1-3|.
CASSSDMRGNTIYF
TGTGCCAGCAGCTCGGACATGAGAGGAAACACCATATATTTT
>TRBV28|TRBD1|TRBJ2-7|.
CASSWNRGSYEQYF
TGTGCCAGCAGTTGGAACAGGGGGTCCTACGAGCAGTACTTC
>TRBV7-9|.|TRBJ1-2|.
CASSLIGGGYTF
TGTGCCAGCAGCTTAATTGGAGGTGGCTACACCTTC
>TRBV6-2/TRBV6-3|.|TRBJ1-3|.
CASSSQRARDSGNTIYF
TGTGCCAGCAGTTCCCAGAGGGCCCGAGACTCTGGAAACACCATATATTTT
>TRBV30|.|TRBJ1-1|few
CAWKIRGTEAFF
TGTGCCTGGAAAATCAGGGGCACTGAAGCTTTCTTT
>TRBV6-2/TRBV6-3|.|TRBJ2-5|.
CASSYSGGQETQYF
TGTGCCAGCAGTTACTCCGGGGGACAAGAGACCCAGTACTTC
>TRBV5-1|.|TRBJ1-4|.
CASSLESGAKLFF
TGCGCCAGCAGCTTGGAAAGTGGCGCAAAACTGTTTTTT
>TRBV5-1|TRBD2|TRBJ2-3|.
CASSFPRRGGPSTDTQYF
TGCGCCAGCAGCTTCCCACGGCGGGGGGGCCCTAGCACAGATACGCAGTATTTT
>TRBV9|.|TRBJ2-1|.
CASSVAENNEQFF
TGTGCCAGCAGCGTAGCTGAAAACAATGAGCAGTTCTTC
>TRBV2|.|TRBJ1-5|.
CASSVYRRGSEPQHF
TGTGCCAGCAGTGTTTACAGAAGGGGCTCAGAGCCCCAGCATTTT
>TRBV29-1|TRBD1|TRBJ1-5|.
CSVGTGTGNQPQHF
TGCAGCGTTGGAACCGGGACAGGCAATCAGCCCCAGCATTTT
>TRBV7-2|.|TRBJ2-1|once
CASSHFFLIHNEQFF
TGTGCCAGCAGCCATTTTTTCCTCATCCACAATGAGCAGTTCTTC
>TRBV10-1|TRBD1|TRBJ1-1|.
CASRGQFGTEAFF
TGCGCCAGCAGGGGACAGTTCGGGACTGAAGCTTTCTTT
>TRBV21-1|.|TRBJ1-6|few
CASSSGGDRVNSPLHF
TGTGCCAGCAGCTCAGGGGGGGACAGGGTCAATTCACCCCTCCACTTT
>TRBV9|.|TRBJ2-2|.
CASSVDLGYGELFF
TGTGCCAGCAGCGTAGATTTAGGGTACGGGGAGCTGTTTTTT
>TRBV5-4|TRBD1|TRBJ1-1|.
CASSFGQGAEAFF
TGTGCCAGCAGCTTTGGACAGGGGGCTGAAGCTTTCTTT
>TRBV6-1|TRBD2|TRBJ2-2|.
CAASRREAGELFF
TGTGCCGCGTCTCGGCGGGAGGCCGGGGAGCTGTTTTTT
>TRBV7-2|TRBD1|TRBJ1-2|few
CASSLGPRDRTNYGYTF
TGTGCCAGCAGCTTAGGACCCCGGGACAGAACTAACTATGGCTACACCTTC
>TRBV28|.|TRBJ2-7|once
CASSSLSGRREQYF
TGTGCCAGCAGTTCCTTATCCGGGAGAAGGGAGCAGTACTTC
>TRBV5-8|.|TRBJ2-7|.
CASSLYRHYEQYF
TGTGCCAGCAGCTTGTACAGGCACTACGAGCAGTACTTC
>TRBV21-1|.|TRBJ2-7|.
CASSNDRGPWYF
TGTGCCAGCAGCAACGACAGGGGGCCCTGGTACTTC
>TRBV3-1/TRBV3-2|.|TRBJ2-7|.
CASSQDVSGRGEQYF
TGTGCCAGCAGCCAAGACGTCTCAGGCAGGGGCGAGCAGTACTTC
>TRBV5-1|TRBD1|TRBJ2-7|few
CARDGQVSYEQYF
TGCGCCAGGGACGGACAGGTCTCCTACGAGCAGTACTTC
>TRBV30|TRBD1|TRBJ1-2|few
CAWKLQGGVYGYTF
TGTGCCTGGAAGCTTCAGGGGGGCGTCTATGGCTACACCTTC
>TRBV5-5|TRBD2|TRBJ2-7|few
CASAIGGLASYEQYF
TGTGCCAGCGCGATTGGGGGACTAGCGTCTTACGAGCAGTACTTC
>TRBV9|TRBD2|TRBJ2-3|.
CASSVAWGLAPSTDTQYF
TGTGCCAGCAGCGTAGCCTGGGGACTAGCGCCGAGCACAGATACGCAGTATTTT
>TRBV5-1|TRBD1|TRBJ1-1|.
CASRQGEVGTEAFF
TGCGCCAGCAGGCAGGGGGAGGTAGGCACTGAAGCTTTCTTT
>TRBV6-5|.|TRBJ2-3|.
CATRGGASTDTQYF
TGTGCCACGAGGGGCGGGGCTAGCACAGATACGCAGTATTTT
>TRBV29-1|.|TRBJ2-2|.
CSVSPDRNTGELFF
TGCAGCGTTAGTCCGGACAGGAACACCGGGGAGCTGTTTTTT
>TRBV24-1|.|TRBJ2-1|.
CATSDGPAEQFF
TGTGCCACCAGTGACGGACCGGCTGAGCAGTTCTTC
>TRBV6-4|.|TRBJ1-1|.
CASSDSSRGSEAFF
TGTGCCAGCAGTGACTCGAGCAGGGGATCTGAAGCTTTCTTT
>TRBV5-4|TRBD1|TRBJ1-1|.
CASSPLPGQTNTEAFF
TGTGCCAGCAGCCCCCTCCCGGGACAGACGAACACTGAAGCTTTCTTT